This entry lists 15 T cell receptor beta chains sequenced from one sample in a study of PD-L1 blockade in urothelial cancer. Indicated time point: peripheral blood 6 weeks after treatment start. Repertoires were generated with immunoSEQ multiplex PCR, while TCRdb's copy carries only in-frame clones and drops some. This sample carries 75,000 to 95,000 clones, less than 95% of them seen once, and the ten largest clones take about 0.94%. The source material was PBMCs, sampled around atezolizumab (anti-PD-L1) treatment. These receptors came from a woman of 80 years or more with urothelial cancer.

This rearrangement joins TRBV2 to TRBJ2-1; D possibly corresponds to TRBD2 (5 bases). Germline-derived CDR1 and CDR2 are SNHLY and FYNNEI. Trimming stripped 7 bases from V and 0 bases from J, with 10 bases between. The CDR3 is 14 amino acids. The CDR3 sequence is CASTKRSSYNEQFF. The CDR3 DNA reads as TGTGCCAGCACAAAGCGGAGCTCCTACAATGAGCAGTTCTTC.

The V gene is TRBV5-4, the J gene TRBJ2-2, with D perhaps matching TRBD2 (6 bases). CDR3 length: 15 amino acids. V was shortened by 4 bases and J by 5 bases, with 15 bases between the two germline ends. CDR1 is SGHNT and CDR2 is YYREEE in the germline V gene (reference sequence). Written as DNA, the CDR3 is TGTGCCAGCAGCCCCCCGGGCCGGGGGACCGGGGAGCTGTTTTTT. Translating gives CASSPPGRGTGELFF.

This chain uses TRBV5-1 with TRBJ2-3; TRBD2 agrees at 8 bases. The CDR3 has 16 residues. The V gene end was trimmed by 1 base and the J gene end by 3 bases; junction bases not matched to a gene: 7. Germline V gene data show CDR1 as SGHRS and CDR2 as YFSETQ. CDR3 nucleotides: TGCGCCAGCAGCTTGCAAGCGGGAGTAGGGACAGATACGCAGTATTTT. It is translated as CASSLQAGVGTDTQYF.

This chain uses TRBV5-6 with TRBJ1-2, with TRBD1 matching 8 bases. Trimming at V came to 4 bases and at J to 2 bases, leaving 1 base not matched to a gene. Germline V gives CDR1 SGHDT, CDR2 YYEEEE. The CDR3 runs 13 residues. The chain's CDR3 is CASSRDRNYGYTF. DNA of the CDR3: TGTGCCAGCAGCCGGGACAGGAACTATGGCTACACCTTC.

The chain is built from TRBV5-1 and TRBJ1-3; 8 bases map to TRBD1. With V trimmed by 4 bases and J by 3 bases, 3 bases remained unmatched. The germline CDR1 and CDR2 sequences are SGHRS and YFSETQ. The CDR3 consists of 14 residues. The CDR3, as DNA: TGCGCCAGCAGCGCCGACAGGGGTGGAAACACCATATATTTT. Encoded protein: CASSADRGGNTIYF.

The V and J genes are TRBV19 and TRBJ2-7, with a tentative D call TRBD1 (5 bases). From germline, CDR1 is LNHDA and CDR2 SQIVND (reference sequence). V lost 5 bases and J lost 3, with 11 bases in between. CDR3 size: 13 residues. CDR3 amino acids: CASSRDRFYEQYF. DNA for the CDR3: TGTGCCAGTAGTCGCGACAGATTCTACGAGCAGTACTTC.

The CDR3 nucleotides read TGTGCCAGCAGCTTAGCGCAGCGGGCCAGCTCCTACAATGAGCAGTTCTTC. Encoded protein: CASSLAQRASSYNEQFF. J is TRBJ2-1 and V is TRBV7-9, with TRBD2 as a possible D gene (6 bases). Trimming shortened V by 0 bases and J by 0 bases, and 12 bases separated the two germline ends. CDR1 is SEHNR and CDR2 is FQNEAQ in the germline V gene (reference sequence). This CDR3 has 17 amino acids.

The genes are TRBV11-3 and TRBJ1-5; D gene unclear. CDR3 size: 11 residues. Germline V lookup: CDR1 SGHNT, CDR2 YENEEA. V shed 5 bases and J shed 9 bases, with 8 bases lying between them. This CDR3 reads CASSPTGPQHF. DNA of the CDR3: TGTGCCAGCAGCCCTACTGGGCCCCAGCATTTT.

This chain uses TRBV2 with TRBJ2-5; tentative D call: TRBD2 (5 bases). The germline V gene has CDR1 SNHLY and CDR2 FYNNEI. The V end was cut by 4 bases, the J end by 5 bases, with 14 bases between. The CDR3 has 14 amino acids. CDR3 protein: CASSALATLETQYF. CDR3 bases: TGTGCCAGCAGTGCTTTAGCGACTCTCGAGACCCAGTACTTC.

This clone was recorded a few times. J is TRBJ1-1 and V is TRBV27; D call uncertain. Germline loops: CDR1 MNHEY, CDR2 SMNVEV (reference sequence). The CDR3 sequence is 15 residues long. Trimming left V 5 bases short and J 0 bases short, with 13 bases between. In DNA form, the CDR3 reads TGTGCCAGCAGTCCCCGGTTTGATATGAACACTGAAGCTTTCTTT. Protein sequence: CASSPRFDMNTEAFF.

The gene calls are TRBV2 and TRBJ2-7; 11 nucleotides line up with TRBD2. The CDR3 runs to 14 residues. Germline V gene data show CDR1 as SNHLY and CDR2 as FYNNEI. After removal of 6 bases from V and 7 bases from J, the junction contained 8 bases not matched to a gene. The chain's CDR3 is CASSIAGGTGEQYF. The CDR3 DNA sequence: TGTGCCAGCAGCATAGCGGGGGGGACCGGGGAGCAGTACTTC.

The chain has TRBV7-9 and TRBJ2-2, with 7 nucleotides matching TRBD2. Germline V gene sequence: CDR1 SEHNR, CDR2 FQNEAQ (reference sequence). The CDR3 spans 15 residues. The V gene end was trimmed by 5 bases and the J gene end by 2 bases; junction bases not matched to a gene: 5. Written as DNA, the CDR3 is TGTGCCAGCAGCGGAGCTAGCGGCAACACCGGGGAGCTGTTTTTT. Translated: CASSGASGNTGELFF. Supplemented by reference TRBV7-9 and TRBJ2-2, the full variable domain reads DTGVSQNPRHKITKRGQNVTFRCDPISEHNRLYWYRQTLGQGPEFLTYFQNEAQLEKSRLLSDRFSAERPKGSFSTLEIQRTEQGDSAMYLCASSGASGNTGELFFGEGSRLTVL.

The chain has TRBV7-3 and TRBJ2-7, with 9 bases aligning to TRBD1. Germline CDR1 reads SGHTA; CDR2 reads FQGTGA. The trim removed 4 bases at V and 2 bases at J, leaving 3 bases unmatched. The CDR3 consists of 14 residues. The CDR3 nucleotides read TGTGCCAGCAGCTCGGGACAGGGCCCCTACGAGCAGTACTTC. Translated, it gives CASSSGQGPYEQYF.

The J gene is TRBJ2-2, the V gene TRBV25-1; 7 bases map to TRBD1. J gave up 5 bases and V 7 bases, and 7 bases lay outside the gene matches. From germline, CDR1 is MGHDK and CDR2 SYGVNS. CDR3 length equals 14 residues. CDR3 amino acids: CASTSTGYTGELFF. CDR3 nucleotides: TGTGCCAGCACTTCGACAGGGTATACCGGGGAGCTGTTTTTT.

The chain has TRBV30 and TRBJ1-3; unclear D gene. V shed 3 bases and J shed 1 base, with 13 bases lying between them. The CDR3 length is 15 residues. The germline gives CDR1 GTSNPN, CDR2 SVGIG (reference sequence). CDR3 in DNA: TGTGCCTGGAGAGTCGGACTTGGATCTGGAAACACCATATATTTT. It yields the protein CAWRVGLGSGNTIYF.